The 10 T cell receptor beta chains given below trace back to one sample, sequenced in a study of blood T cell repertoires in COVID-19. The data were produced by immunoSEQ multiplex PCR, yet TCRdb's version contains in-frame clones alone and is incomplete. Among 220,000 or so clones listed, around 84% were seen once. Material for sequencing was peripheral blood. The source is a man aged 25-45 years with active or convalescent COVID-19.

The chain couples TRBV3-1 (or the pseudogene TRBV3-2) to TRBJ1-3; a weak D match, TRBD1 (5 bases). This CDR3 is 17 amino acids long. With 7 bases removed from V and 0 bases from J, the gap between germline ends came to 19 bases. Germline lookup yields CDR1 LGHDT and CDR2 YNNKEL (reference sequence). CDR3 sequence: CASTRGGTDSSGNTIYF. Written as DNA, the CDR3 is TGTGCCAGCACCCGGGGGGGGACTGACTCCTCTGGAAACACCATATATTTT.

V gene TRBV7-9 combines with J gene TRBJ2-3; TRBD1 is a possible D gene (6 bases). Germline V CDR1 and CDR2: SEHNR, FQNEAQ (reference sequence). V was pared by 1 base and J by 2 bases, with 13 bases between. The CDR3 is 16 residues long. As DNA, the CDR3 is TGTGCCAGCAGCTTAGGTTGGGACACAAACACAGATACGCAGTATTTT. Its translation is CASSLGWDTNTDTQYF.

This chain joins TRBV24-1 and TRBJ2-1; 10 nucleotides line up with TRBD2. This CDR3 has 14 residues. The ends lost 5 bases at V and 9 bases at J; junction bases unmatched: 6. Looked up from germline, CDR1 is KGHDR and CDR2 is SFDVKD. The CDR3 DNA reads as TGTGCCACCAGTGGACTAGCGGGTAGGGGTGAGCAGTTCTTC. Translation: CATSGLAGRGEQFF.

The chain combines TRBV6-1 with TRBJ1-6; no clear D. CDR1 and CDR2 from the germline V gene are MNHNS and SASEGT. Trimming removed 1 base at V and 13 bases at J, with 17 bases between. The CDR3 runs to 15 residues. The DNA of the CDR3 is TGTGCCAGCAGTGAAGGACCGGGAAGGTGGTCGCCCCTCCACTTT. Translation gives CASSEGPGRWSPLHF.

The rearrangement links TRBV5-6 to TRBJ2-1; possibly TRBD2 for D (6 bases). Deletions cut 4 bases from V and 10 bases from J, with 15 bases between. CDR3 size: 13 residues. Germline V CDR1 and CDR2: SGHDT, YYEEEE. The CDR3 is CASSMGNRGEQFF. DNA for the CDR3: TGTGCCAGCAGCATGGGCAACCGGGGGGAGCAGTTCTTC.

The V gene is TRBV4-1, the J gene TRBJ1-1; D is possibly TRBD1 (6 bases). Germline CDR1 MGHRA, CDR2 YSYEKL. CDR3 length: 16 amino acids. Between the trimmed V and J ends, which lost 2 bases and 0 bases, there was a span of 13 bases. The CDR3 region is CASSQRGGGMNTEAFF. The CDR3 DNA reads TGCGCCAGCAGCCAAAGAGGGGGAGGGATGAACACTGAAGCTTTCTTT.

V usage is TRBV18 and J usage is TRBJ2-7, with 12 nucleotides matching TRBD2. Germline CDR1 is KGHSH and CDR2 is LQKENI. CDR3 length: 13 amino acids. Trimming at V came to 9 bases and at J to 5 bases, leaving 5 bases not matched to a gene. The CDR3 region has the DNA TGTGCCAGTCGGACTAGCGGGGCCCACGAGCAGTACTTC. Translation gives CASRTSGAHEQYF. Using reference TRBV18 and TRBJ2-7 for the parts outside the CDR3, the full variable domain is NAGVMQNPRHLVRRRGQEARLRCSPMKGHSHVYWYRQLPEEGLKFMVYLQKENIIDESGMPKERFSAEFPKEGPSILRIQQVVRGDSAAYFCASRTSGAHEQYFGPGTRLTVT.

The gene calls are TRBV12-1 and TRBJ2-1; TRBD2, the table's D call, lacks a check against the DNA. TRBV12-1 is classified as a pseudogene. This CDR3 spans 18 amino acids. In DNA form, the CDR3 reads TGTGCCAGCAGCACGGGACTAGCGGGGGAAGACTCCTACAATGAGCAGTTCTTC. It specifies CASSTGLAGEDSYNEQFF.

The genes are TRBV28 and TRBJ2-1, with 9 bases that match TRBD2. Germline CDR1 and CDR2: MDHEN and SYDVKM. V shed 7 bases and J 7 bases; nucleotides not matched to a gene: 11. The CDR3 runs to 15 residues. CDR3 sequence (DNA): TGTGCCAGCACCCTCCCCAATAGCGGGAGTAATGAGCAGTTCTTC. It yields the protein CASTLPNSGSNEQFF.

The chain recombines TRBV5-6 with TRBJ2-1; D is uncertain. Deletions cut 6 bases from V and 4 bases from J, with 8 bases between. Germline V gene sequence: CDR1 SGHDT, CDR2 YYEEEE. This CDR3 spans 12 amino acids. CDR3 protein: CASTYSYNEQFF. CDR3 bases: TGTGCCAGCACCTACAGTTACAATGAGCAGTTCTTC. The full variable domain, in which reference TRBV5-6 and TRBJ2-1 provide the parts outside the CDR3, is DAGVTQSPTHLIKTRGQQVTLRCSPKSGHDTVSWYQQALGQGPQFIFQYYEEEERQRGNFPDRFSGHQFPNYSSELNVNALLLGDSALYLCASTYSYNEQFFGPGTRLTVL.